The 10 T cell receptor beta chains listed next were all sequenced from one sample in a study of beta chain features in type 1 diabetes. Of the isolated RNA, all was reverse transcribed, and so the sequenced material was expressed TCRB transcripts. Libraries were prepared by immunoSEQ multiplex PCR; TCRdb keeps only in-frame clonotypes and omits some of them. The sample holds approximately 140,000 clones, 9% to 10% seen once. The specimen was central memory CD4+ T cells from blood. The receptors were gathered from a woman aged 40 to 49 in good health.

This clone turned up a few times. V usage is TRBV7-8 and J usage is TRBJ2-7; the match to TRBD2 covers 8 bases. This CDR3 region has 17 residues. CDR1 SGHVS and CDR2 FQNEAQ come from the germline V gene. The J segment lost 0 bases and the V segment lost 4 bases, leaving 11 bases of the junction unmatched. The CDR3 reads CASSSLRGGLHSYEQYF. The DNA for the CDR3 is TGTGCCAGCAGCTCCCTTCGGGGGGGCCTACACTCCTACGAGCAGTACTTC. The full variable domain, in which reference TRBV7-8 and TRBJ2-7 provide the parts outside the CDR3, is GAGVSQSPRYKVAKRGQDVALRCDPISGHVSLFWYQQALGQGPEFLTYFQNEAQLDKSGLPSDRFFAERPEGSVSTLKIQRTQQEDSAVYLCASSSLRGGLHSYEQYFGPGTRLTVT.

This chain joins TRBV27 and TRBJ2-1, with TRBD1 identical over 8 bases. V lost 3 bases to trimming and J lost 9 bases; unmatched junction nucleotides: 7. The CDR3 has 14 amino acids. Germline V gene lookup returns CDR1 MNHEY and CDR2 SMNVEV (reference sequence). CDR3: CASSLVQGAGEQFF. DNA for the CDR3: TGTGCCAGCAGTTTGGTCCAGGGGGCGGGTGAGCAGTTCTTC.

This clone has a handful of counts. The chain couples TRBV5-6 to TRBJ1-4; TRBD1 agrees at 7 bases. From germline, CDR1 is SGHDT and CDR2 YYEEEE. CDR3 length: 15 residues. With V trimmed by 3 bases and J by 8 bases, 10 bases remained unmatched. CDR3 region: CASSSMGTVGEKLFF. The DNA for the CDR3 is TGTGCCAGCAGCTCGATGGGGACAGTTGGGGAAAAACTGTTTTTT.

This clone appeared a few times. This rearrangement joins TRBV11-2 to TRBJ1-2, with 7 bases fitting TRBD1. This CDR3 comprises 17 residues. J was trimmed by 2 bases and V by 5 bases; bases with no gene match: 14. The germline V gene has CDR1 SGHAT and CDR2 FQNNGV. DNA of the CDR3: TGTGCCAGCAGCGCTAGCCCTGACAGGGCACGAAACTATGGCTACACCTTC. It translates to CASSASPDRARNYGYTF.

The sample holds many counts of this clone. The rearrangement uses TRBV25-1 and TRBJ1-6; D gene ambiguous. The CDR3 sequence is 15 residues long. Germline-derived CDR1 and CDR2 are MGHDK and SYGVNS. Trimming stripped 0 bases from V and 10 bases from J, with 13 bases between. CDR3 sequence (DNA): TGTGCCAGCAGTGAATACCGGGGAGAGGGATCACCCCTCCACTTT. Translated, it gives CASSEYRGEGSPLHF.

In its sample, this clone was seen a few times. This chain connects TRBV28 to TRBJ2-7; 8 nucleotides line up with TRBD2. CDR1 and CDR2 from the germline V gene are MDHEN and SYDVKM. There are 16 residues in the CDR3. V shed 5 bases and J 0 bases; nucleotides not matched to a gene: 9. The CDR3: CASSPGGGGGSYEQYF. The CDR3 DNA follows: TGTGCCAGCAGTCCCGGGGGGGGCGGTGGCTCCTACGAGCAGTACTTC.

This clone was seen ten or more times. The rearrangement joins TRBV4-3 to TRBJ2-1; D perhaps matches TRBD2 (6 bases). With 0 bases removed from V and 6 bases from J, the gap between germline ends came to 18 bases. The CDR3 extends over 17 amino acids. Germline assignment: CDR1 LGHNA and CDR2 YSLEER. CDR3 sequence reads: CASSQDAGSGRLNEQFF. CDR3 coding DNA: TGCGCCAGCAGCCAAGATGCCGGGTCGGGGAGGCTCAATGAGCAGTTCTTC.

The rearrangement links TRBV7-2 to TRBJ2-2, with 9 bases lining up with TRBD2. With V trimmed by 6 bases and J by 4 bases, 6 bases remained unmatched. Germline lookup yields CDR1 SGHTA and CDR2 FQGNSA. The CDR3 length is 15 residues. The DNA for the CDR3 is TGTGCCAGCAGGGGAGCGGGGGGCGTCACCGGGGAGCTGTTTTTT. Its translation is CASRGAGGVTGELFF.

The rearrangement uses TRBV9 and TRBJ2-3, with D possibly being TRBD2 (6 bases). Germline CDR1 SGDLS, CDR2 YYNGEE. CDR3 length: 14 amino acids. V shed 2 bases and J shed 3 bases, with 10 bases lying between them. The CDR3 DNA follows: TGTGCCAGCAGCGTGCGGGGCACTACAGATACGCAGTATTTT. Amino acid sequence: CASSVRGTTDTQYF.

This clone was counted between two and nine times. This chain uses TRBV19 with TRBJ1-5; TRBD1 aligns across 12 bases. The V gene's germline CDR1 is LNHDA and CDR2 SQIVND (reference sequence). This CDR3 is 17 amino acids long. J gave up 6 bases and V 5 bases, and 11 bases lay outside the gene matches. The chain's CDR3 is CASSLGQGAIGSQPQHF. The CDR3 region has the DNA TGTGCCAGTAGTCTGGGACAGGGGGCAATTGGTAGTCAGCCCCAGCATTTT.